This is a list of T cell receptor beta chains from one sample in a study of cytotoxic CD8 clonotypes in ibrutinib-treated CLL. Sequenced by immunoSEQ multiplex PCR; TCRdb stores in-frame clones only, minus some. This table holds fewer than 400,000 clones, roughly two thirds found once. The material was PBMCs, obtained after 36 months of ibrutinib treatment. The source is a human donor with chronic lymphocytic leukemia. CDR3s include the opening cysteine and the closing phenylalanine or tryptophan. A D gene is named only where the DNA matches it firmly. Rows may omit the clone size; those that give it use once, few, many or a size class.

>few|TRBV19|TRBD1|TRBJ1-6
CASTPRQGWNSPLHF
TGTGCCAGTACCCCTCGACAGGGATGGAATTCACCCCTCCACTTT
>.|TRBV29-1|.|TRBJ2-7
CSVRDGTYEQYF
TGCAGCGTCCGGGACGGGACCTACGAGCAGTACTTC
>.|TRBV4-1|.|TRBJ2-7
CASSQGATYEQYF
TGCGCCAGCAGCCAAGGTGCTACCTACGAGCAGTACTTC
>few|TRBV9|.|TRBJ1-2
CASSPGQGSYGYTF
TGTGCCAGCAGCCCGGGTCAGGGGAGCTATGGCTACACCTTC
>few|TRBV10-3|.|TRBJ2-7
CAILDSSSYEQYF
TGTGCCATACTAGACAGTAGCTCCTACGAGCAGTACTTC
>.|TRBV28|.|TRBJ2-1
CASSSSPGHTFF
TGTGCCAGCAGTTCATCACCGGGACACACGTTCTTC
>.|TRBV7-9|TRBD1|TRBJ1-2
CASSPGGGGYTF
TGTGCCAGCAGCCCAGGGGGGGGTGGCTACACCTTC
>.|TRBV29-1|.|TRBJ1-1
CSVDKNTEAFF
TGCAGCGTTGATAAGAACACTGAAGCTTTCTTT
>few|TRBV5-4|TRBD2|TRBJ2-5
CASSLAWGGETQYF
TGTGCCAGCAGCTTGGCGTGGGGGGGAGAGACCCAGTACTTC
>.|TRBV5-1|TRBD2|TRBJ2-3
CASSFPLAGGIDTQYF
TGCGCCAGCAGCTTCCCCCTAGCGGGAGGTATAGATACGCAGTATTTT
>once|TRBV4-3|.|TRBJ2-1
CASSQGRASNEQFF
TGCGCCAGCAGCCAAGGCAGGGCCAGCAATGAGCAGTTCTTC
>.|TRBV27|TRBD2|TRBJ2-1
CASRGGGFYNEQFF
TGTGCCAGCAGAGGCGGGGGGTTTTACAATGAGCAGTTCTTC
>.|TRBV4-3|.|TRBJ2-1
CASSQEGAWGALYNEQFF
TGCGCCAGCAGCCAAGAGGGGGCGTGGGGAGCTCTTTACAATGAGCAGTTCTTC
>.|TRBV5-1|TRBD2|TRBJ2-1
CASRGLAGLGEQFF
TGCGCCAGCAGGGGACTAGCCGGCCTAGGTGAGCAGTTCTTC
>.|TRBV13|.|TRBJ2-7
CASSLFQGPSEQYF
TGTGCCAGCAGCTTATTCCAGGGTCCCTCCGAGCAGTACTTC
>.|TRBV25-1|.|TRBJ2-5
CASSEIGRVGQETQYF
TGTGCCAGCAGTGAAATAGGCAGGGTTGGACAAGAGACCCAGTACTTC
>once|TRBV7-9|.|TRBJ1-2
CASSFPPTNYGYTF
TGTGCCAGCAGCTTTCCCCCCACTAACTATGGCTACACCTTC
>.|TRBV6-6|.|TRBJ1-1
CASSYRVEGEAFF
TGTGCCAGCAGTTACAGGGTCGAGGGTGAAGCTTTCTTT
>.|TRBV2|.|TRBJ1-5
CASNRGLGRQPQHF
TGTGCCAGCAACCGGGGACTTGGTAGGCAGCCCCAGCATTTT
>.|TRBV4-1|.|TRBJ2-1
CASSQPGHLGNEQFF
TGCGCCAGCAGCCAACCTGGCCACCTTGGGAATGAGCAGTTCTTC
>.|TRBV6-6|.|TRBJ2-2
CASSYSGRKNTGELFF
TGTGCCAGCAGTTACTCTGGGCGGAAGAACACCGGGGAGCTGTTTTTT
>.|TRBV9|.|TRBJ1-4
CASSVEGVEKLFF
TGTGCCAGCAGCGTAGAAGGGGTTGAAAAACTGTTTTTT
>.|TRBV6-5|TRBD2|TRBJ2-7
CASRQTSGRLYEQYF
TGTGCCAGCAGGCAGACTAGCGGGAGACTCTACGAGCAGTACTTC
>.|TRBV10-3|.|TRBJ1-2
CAIRAGPQSLFYGYTF
TGTGCCATCAGGGCTGGTCCCCAGAGCCTGTTCTATGGCTACACCTTC
>.|TRBV19|.|TRBJ2-1
CASTPRDRAYNEQFF
TGTGCCAGTACCCCCCGGGACCGGGCCTACAATGAGCAGTTCTTC
>once|TRBV7-9|.|TRBJ2-1
CASSPRTAYNEQFF
TGTGCCAGCAGCCCCAGGACAGCCTACAATGAGCAGTTCTTC
>.|TRBV11-2|TRBD1|TRBJ1-5
CASSLAGQVYQPQHF
TGTGCCAGCAGCTTAGCCGGACAGGTCTATCAGCCCCAGCATTTT
>.|TRBV28|TRBD1|TRBJ1-2
CASSNQGAAGYGYTF
TGTGCCAGCAGTAACCAGGGGGCGGCCGGCTATGGCTACACCTTC
>.|TRBV7-5|.|TRBJ1-1
CARSLVVGNTEAFF
TGTGCCAGAAGCTTAGTTGTAGGGAACACTGAAGCTTTCTTT
>.|TRBV11-3|.|TRBJ2-7
CASSLVRRAQYF
TGTGCCAGCAGCTTAGTCCGCAGGGCGCAGTACTTC
>.|TRBV28|TRBD1|TRBJ1-2
CASRQGALFNYGYTF
TGTGCCAGCCGACAGGGGGCTCTTTTCAACTATGGCTACACCTTC
>once|TRBV15|.|TRBJ2-3
CATSRDQGFSTDTQYF
TGTGCCACCAGCAGAGATCAGGGATTCAGCACAGATACGCAGTATTTT
>once|TRBV9|.|TRBJ1-2
CASSVSGGEGGGYTF
TGTGCCAGCAGCGTCTCCGGGGGCGAGGGGGGTGGCTACACCTTC
>.|TRBV11-2|.|TRBJ2-7
CASSPYRASYEQYF
TGTGCCAGCAGCCCCTACAGGGCCTCCTACGAGCAGTACTTC
>.|TRBV19|TRBD1|TRBJ1-2
CASSLRTGRYGYTF
TGTGCCAGTAGTTTACGGACAGGGCGCTATGGCTACACCTTC
>few|TRBV5-6|.|TRBJ1-2
CASKEQGRYGYTF
TGTGCCAGCAAAGAACAGGGCCGATATGGCTACACCTTC
>.|TRBV6-6|.|TRBJ1-2
CASSYHGYTF
TGTGCCAGCAGTTACCATGGCTACACCTTC
>.|TRBV5-4|TRBD2|TRBJ2-5
CASSLKAGGFGEETQNF
TGTGCCAGCAGCTTGAAGGCGGGGGGGTTCGGTGAGGAGACCCAGAACTTC
>.|TRBV2|TRBD1|TRBJ2-2
CAHRGEGNTGELFF
TGTGCCCACAGGGGTGAGGGGAACACCGGGGAGCTGTTTTTT
>few|TRBV7-9|.|TRBJ2-2
CASNSFKGFRAGELFF
TGTGCCAGCAATTCCTTCAAGGGGTTTCGTGCCGGGGAGCTGTTTTTT
>.|TRBV19|.|TRBJ1-5
CASNQVPEQPQHF
TGTGCCAGTAACCAGGTCCCTGAGCAGCCCCAGCATTTT
>few|TRBV6-5|TRBD1|TRBJ1-2
CASSPRTGGNYGYTF
TGTGCCAGCAGTCCTCGGACAGGGGGCAACTATGGCTACACCTTC
>once|TRBV18|TRBD2|TRBJ2-1
CASSALAGDDNEQFF
TGTGCCAGCTCAGCACTAGCGGGAGACGACAATGAGCAGTTCTTC
>.|TRBV5-1|.|TRBJ2-1
CASSPTGGNEQFF
TGCGCCAGCAGCCCTACTGGGGGCAATGAGCAGTTCTTC
>few|TRBV5-4|.|TRBJ2-5
CASSLVGQETQYF
TGTGCCAGCAGCTTGGTGGGGCAAGAGACCCAGTACTTC
>.|TRBV19|TRBD1|TRBJ1-1
CASSRYRGQKAEAFF
TGTGCCAGTAGTAGGTACAGGGGACAGAAGGCTGAAGCTTTCTTT
>few|TRBV10-2|.|TRBJ2-4
CASRPRANIQYF
TGCGCCAGCAGGCCTAGAGCAAACATTCAGTACTTC
>.|TRBV5-1|TRBD1|TRBJ2-7
CASSWTQGASYEQYF
TGCGCCAGCAGCTGGACGCAGGGGGCGAGCTACGAGCAGTACTTC
>.|TRBV15|.|TRBJ1-5
CATSTDGNQPQHF
TGTGCCACCAGCACGGACGGAAATCAGCCCCAGCATTTT
>.|TRBV7-3|.|TRBJ1-1
CASSPVGRGAPNTEAFF
TGTGCCAGCAGCCCCGTTGGTAGGGGGGCGCCGAACACTGAAGCTTTCTTT
>.|TRBV7-9|.|TRBJ2-3
CASSLGRDTQYF
TGTGCCAGCAGCTTAGGAAGAGATACGCAGTATTTT
>few|TRBV6-6|.|TRBJ1-2
CASSYGRTLGYTF
TGTGCCAGCAGTTACGGACGGACGCTAGGCTACACCTTC
>.|TRBV6-1|.|TRBJ2-7
CASRHLGAYEQYF
TGTGCCAGCAGGCACCTTGGGGCCTACGAGCAGTACTTC
>few|TRBV9|TRBD2|TRBJ2-1
CASSGRTSGSTHEQFF
TGTGCCAGCAGCGGGCGGACTAGCGGGAGCACCCATGAGCAGTTCTTC
>once|TRBV6-6|.|TRBJ2-3
CASQTGTDTQYF
TGTGCCAGCCAGACCGGCACAGATACGCAGTATTTT
>.|TRBV13|.|TRBJ1-3
CASSEIGDGFGNTIYF
TGTGCCAGCAGCGAAATAGGGGATGGTTTCGGAAACACCATATATTTT